These T cell receptor beta chains were read from a single sample in a study of blood T cell repertoires in COVID-19. TCRdb's copy holds only in-frame clones and misses some; the assay was immunoSEQ multiplex PCR. The table shows about 190,000 clones, with more than 75% occurring only once. The sequenced sample consisted of PBMCs or T cells enriched from blood (not recorded which). The receptors shown here come from a woman between 50 and 59 years old with acute COVID-19. Each CDR3 is given with its conserved first and last residue. A D gene is named only where the DNA matches it firmly. Where a row states a size, it is once, few, many or the class of an expanded clone; other rows omit it.

CDR3aa	CDR3nt	abundance	j_gene	v_gene	d_gene
CASSLTGFTSPLHF	TGTGCCAGCAGCCTTACAGGGTTTACTTCACCCCTCCACTTT	-	TRBJ1-6	TRBV5-8	-
CASSAWDRGGAQPQHF	TGTGCCAGCAGTGCCTGGGACAGGGGGGGAGCTCAGCCCCAGCATTTT	once	TRBJ1-5	TRBV27	TRBD1
CASSLGGQVDGYTF	TGCGCCAGCAGCTTGGGGGGCCAGGTTGATGGCTACACCTTC	few	TRBJ1-2	TRBV5-1	-
CASSFSRGVNTEAFF	TGTGCCAGCAGCTTTAGCAGGGGTGTGAACACTGAAGCTTTCTTT	-	TRBJ1-1	TRBV7-2	-
CASSQRTGGNTEAFF	TGCGCCAGCAGCCAGAGGACAGGGGGTAACACTGAAGCTTTCTTT	-	TRBJ1-1	TRBV5-1	TRBD1
CASSRQGGINYGYTF	TGTGCCAGCAGTCGACAGGGAGGAATCAACTATGGCTACACCTTC	-	TRBJ1-2	TRBV28	TRBD1
CASSFQLNTEAFF	TGTGCCAGCAGTTTCCAATTGAACACTGAAGCTTTCTTT	-	TRBJ1-1	TRBV28	-
CASSQDRTGSHTDTQYF	TGCGCCAGCAGCCAAGACCGGACAGGGAGCCACACAGATACGCAGTATTTT	-	TRBJ2-3	TRBV4-3	TRBD1
CASSLDRGPHTF	TGTGCCAGCAGCTTAGATCGCGGTCCCCACACCTTC	-	TRBJ1-2	TRBV7-8	-
CASSRGQVNTGELFF	TGTGCCAGCAGCCGCGGACAGGTGAACACCGGGGAGCTGTTTTTT	-	TRBJ2-2	TRBV11-2	TRBD1
CASLRDTHTDTQYF	TGTGCCAGCTTAAGGGACACTCACACAGATACGCAGTATTTT	-	TRBJ2-3	TRBV6-5	-
CASSVGRVRNRETQYF	TGTGCCAGCAGTGTAGGGAGGGTGAGGAATCGAGAGACCCAGTACTTC	-	TRBJ2-5	TRBV6-4	TRBD2
CASSSTGYTEAFF	TGTGCCAGCAGCTCAACAGGTTACACTGAAGCTTTCTTT	-	TRBJ1-1	TRBV7-2	-
CASIRVTGAGNTIYF	TGTGCCAGCATCCGAGTGACAGGGGCTGGAAACACCATATATTTT	-	TRBJ1-3	TRBV18	TRBD1
CASSPGGVMTEAFF	TGTGCCAGCAGCCCCGGAGGGGTTATGACTGAAGCTTTCTTT	-	TRBJ1-1	TRBV11-2	-
CASLGGGYGYTF	TGTGCCAGCCTAGGGGGGGGCTATGGCTACACCTTC	once	TRBJ1-2	TRBV28	-
CASSRRETGSGDTQYF	TGTGCCAGCAGTCGCCGCGAGACAGGGTCCGGAGATACGCAGTATTTT	-	TRBJ2-3	TRBV27	TRBD1
CASSPHLAGTTDTQYF	TGTGCCAGCAGTCCCCACCTAGCGGGGACCACAGATACGCAGTATTTT	-	TRBJ2-3	TRBV28	TRBD2
CASTPGGIKETQYF	TGTGCCAGCACCCCCGGGGGAATTAAAGAGACCCAGTACTTC	-	TRBJ2-5	TRBV3-1/TRBV3-2	-
CASSYLIGAGGLTDTQYF	TGTGCCAGCAGTTATCTAATAGGAGCGGGGGGTCTCACAGATACGCAGTATTTT	-	TRBJ2-3	TRBV6-2/TRBV6-3	TRBD2
CARRQGYGYTF	TGTGCCAGAAGACAGGGTTATGGCTACACCTTC	many	TRBJ1-2	TRBV5-8	TRBD1
CASSVPGTGGRETQYF	TGTGCCAGCAGCGTCCCCGGGACAGGGGGCAGGGAGACCCAGTACTTC	-	TRBJ2-5	TRBV11-2	TRBD1
CASSLYGGEAFF	TGTGCCAGCAGCTTGTACGGGGGAGAAGCTTTCTTT	-	TRBJ1-1	TRBV5-8	-
CASRGTGNQPQHF	TGTGCCAGCAGAGGGACAGGGAATCAGCCCCAGCATTTT	few	TRBJ1-5	TRBV27	TRBD1
CASSAQGAPGNSPLHF	TGTGCCAGCAGCGCCCAGGGGGCGCCGGGTAATTCACCCCTCCACTTT	-	TRBJ1-6	TRBV9	TRBD1
CASSSSGGSSYNEQFF	TGTGCCAGCAGCTCTAGTGGCGGAAGCTCCTACAATGAGCAGTTCTTC	-	TRBJ2-1	TRBV7-2	-
CASSKLGGVEKLFF	TGCGCCAGCAGCAAACTGGGAGGGGTTGAAAAACTGTTTTTT	-	TRBJ1-4	TRBV5-1	-
CASSLEIGPGQETQYF	TGCGCCAGCAGCTTGGAAATAGGGCCGGGGCAAGAGACCCAGTACTTC	-	TRBJ2-5	TRBV5-1	-
CASQGQGNTEAFF	TGTGCCAGCCAAGGACAGGGGAACACTGAAGCTTTCTTT	-	TRBJ1-1	TRBV11-3	TRBD1
CASSPVASGVLAYNEQFF	TGTGCCAGTAGCCCCGTGGCTAGCGGGGTTTTAGCCTACAATGAGCAGTTCTTC	once	TRBJ2-1	TRBV19	TRBD2
CAWSAGQGNQPQHF	TGTGCCTGGAGTGCGGGACAGGGGAATCAGCCCCAGCATTTT	-	TRBJ1-5	TRBV30	TRBD1
CASSSAGNGNTIYF	TGTGCCAGCAGCTCCGCAGGGAACGGAAACACCATATATTTT	-	TRBJ1-3	TRBV28	-
CASSSPINRIQYF	TGTGCCAGCAGCTCCCCTATAAACAGAATACAGTATTTT	-	TRBJ2-3	TRBV5-4	-
CASSAKLVTNTDTQYF	TGTGCCAGCAGCGCGAAACTAGTTACCAATACAGATACGCAGTATTTT	many	TRBJ2-3	TRBV5-6	-
CASSRDSQKLFF	TGTGCCAGCAGCCGCGATTCGCAAAAACTGTTTTTT	-	TRBJ1-4	TRBV14	-
CASSLVASGNEQFF	TGCGCCAGCAGCTTGGTGGCTAGCGGCAATGAGCAGTTCTTC	-	TRBJ2-1	TRBV5-1	TRBD2
CASSLGEARSGNTIYF	TGCGCCAGCAGCTTGGGAGAGGCGCGCTCTGGAAACACCATATATTTT	-	TRBJ1-3	TRBV5-1	-
CASSLPTSGANTGELFF	TGCGCCAGCAGCTTGCCCACTAGCGGGGCGAACACCGGGGAGCTGTTTTTT	medium-sized	TRBJ2-2	TRBV5-1	TRBD2
CASTPPGVETQYF	TGTGCCAGCACCCCTCCGGGGGTGGAGACCCAGTACTTC	-	TRBJ2-5	TRBV12-3/TRBV12-4	-
CASSMVTTNTEAFF	TGTGCCAGTAGTATGGTGACAACTAACACTGAAGCTTTCTTT	-	TRBJ1-1	TRBV19	-
CAISGGEETTNEKLFF	TGTGCCATCAGTGGAGGGGAGGAGACGACGAATGAAAAACTGTTTTTT	-	TRBJ1-4	TRBV10-3	-
CASSQQGIDGEQFF	TGCGCCAGCAGCCAACAGGGGATTGACGGTGAGCAGTTCTTC	-	TRBJ2-1	TRBV4-1	-
CASSWTEPEEKLFF	TGTGCCAGCAGTTGGACAGAACCGGAGGAAAAACTGTTTTTT	-	TRBJ1-4	TRBV28	-
CASSASDREEDTQYF	TGTGCCAGTAGTGCTTCAGACAGGGAGGAAGATACGCAGTATTTT	-	TRBJ2-3	TRBV19	-
CASSLVRRTTGSNYGYTF	TGTGCCAGCAGCTTGGTCCGTAGAACTACAGGGTCCAACTATGGCTACACCTTC	-	TRBJ1-2	TRBV5-6	-
CAISEPGTSGGGETQYF	TGTGCCATCAGTGAGCCGGGGACTAGCGGGGGAGGTGAGACCCAGTACTTC	-	TRBJ2-5	TRBV10-3	TRBD2
CATSKIRDRVGETQYF	TGTGCCACCAGCAAAATCCGGGACAGGGTGGGAGAGACCCAGTACTTC	once	TRBJ2-5	TRBV15	TRBD1